Each of the 14 T cell receptor beta chains below was sequenced from the same sample in a study of cytomegalovirus exposure and HLA in healthy donors. A multiplex PCR was run with 60 Vbeta primers and 13 Jbeta primers. Clones were sequenced by immunoSEQ multiplex PCR, and TCRdb holds only the in-frame ones, with some missing. The table includes approximately 100,000 clones, roughly 76% detected once. Sequenced: PBMCs. The receptors shown here come from a woman aged 45-65 years in good health and CMV-seropositive.

This clone turned up a few times. The V call is TRBV2, the J call TRBJ1-2, with D possibly TRBD1 on 5 matching bases. Trimming took 0 bases from V and 0 from J, leaving 14 bases between them. The length of the CDR3 is 17 residues. Germline CDR1 SNHLY, CDR2 FYNNEI. CDR3 residues: CASSEALRQYSNYGYTF. As DNA, the CDR3 is TGTGCCAGCAGTGAAGCGCTTCGACAGTACTCTAACTATGGCTACACCTTC.

The chain couples TRBV9 to TRBJ1-2; maybe TRBD1 (6 bases). Trimming stripped 3 bases from V and 6 bases from J, with 15 bases between. CDR3 length: 14 amino acids. CDR1 is SGDLS and CDR2 is YYNGEE in the germline V gene. The CDR3 DNA sequence: TGTGCCAGCAGCGCCTTCTCCGAGGGGGATGGCTACACCTTC. Its protein product is CASSAFSEGDGYTF.

The rearrangement joins TRBV4-1 to TRBJ1-1, with 7 bases matching TRBD1. The CDR3 sequence is 16 residues long. Germline CDR1 is MGHRA and CDR2 is YSYEKL. After removal of 4 bases from V and 1 base from J, the junction contained 9 bases not matched to a gene. CDR3 nucleotide sequence: TGCGCCAGCAGCCCGAGGACAGGCCTTACGAACACTGAAGCTTTCTTT. This encodes CASSPRTGLTNTEAFF.

In its sample, this clone was seen a few times. V is TRBV7-6 and J is TRBJ2-1; D unclear. Deletions cut 0 bases from V and 5 bases from J, with 8 bases between. CDR1 and CDR2 from the germline V gene are SGHVS and FNYEAQ. This CDR3 is built from 14 residues. In DNA, the CDR3 is TGTGCCAGCAGCTTAGCTCAGTATAACAATGAGCAGTTCTTC. This codes for CASSLAQYNNEQFF.

This chain uses TRBV9 with TRBJ1-2, with a weak D call TRBD1 (6 bases). Deletions cut 4 bases from V and 6 bases from J, with 19 bases between. The CDR3 extends over 15 amino acids. Germline assignment: CDR1 SGDLS and CDR2 YYNGEE. The CDR3 region is CASSYTQQGRDGYTF. DNA of the CDR3: TGTGCCAGCAGCTATACCCAACAGGGTAGGGATGGCTACACCTTC.

The chain joins TRBV6-6 to TRBJ1-2, with D unclear. The germline CDR1 and CDR2 sequences are MNHNY and SVGAGI (reference sequence). Deletions cut 7 bases from V and 0 bases from J, with 12 bases between. The CDR3 has 14 residues. CDR3 sequence (DNA): TGTGCCAGCAACCCGCTCCTAGCTAACTATGGCTACACCTTC. It encodes CASNPLLANYGYTF.

The genes are TRBV7-2 and TRBJ2-4; TRBD2 aligns across 9 bases. This CDR3 comprises 18 residues. With V trimmed by 2 bases and J by 8 bases, 16 bases remained unmatched. CDR1 SGHTA and CDR2 FQGNSA come from the germline V gene. The CDR3 region has the DNA TGTGCCAGCAGCTTATTGCCCCTAGCGGGGAATGGGGGGGACATTCAGTACTTC. Its translation is CASSLLPLAGNGGDIQYF.

The chain combines TRBV18 with TRBJ2-5; the match to TRBD1 covers 10 bases. V trimming: 2 bases; J trimming: 4 bases; junction bases outside the gene matches: 4. Germline V gives CDR1 KGHSH, CDR2 LQKENI. The CDR3 has 15 amino acids. Here the CDR3 reads CASSPTGQGTETQYF. Written as DNA, the CDR3 is TGTGCCAGCTCACCAACGGGACAGGGGACAGAGACCCAGTACTTC.

This clone was found once. The CDR3 region has the DNA TGTGCCGTAAGCCCCGAAGGAGTTCAGCCCCAGCATTTT. This sequence encodes CAVSPEGVQPQHF. The chain joins TRBV10-3 to TRBJ1-5; D unclear. The CDR3 contains 13 residues. The V and J ends lost 11 bases and 6 bases respectively, with 17 bases between them. Germline V gives CDR1 ENHRY, CDR2 SYGVKD.

V gene TRBV5-1 combines with J gene TRBJ2-5, with D possibly TRBD2 on 6 matching bases. The CDR3 extends over 12 amino acids. The V end lost 5 bases, the J end lost 5 bases, and 10 bases lay between the germline ends. Germline lookup yields CDR1 SGHRS and CDR2 YFSETQ. The CDR3 protein is CASRAGQETQYF. The CDR3 region has the DNA TGCGCCAGCAGAGCGGGCCAGGAGACCCAGTACTTC.

This sequence joins TRBV18 and TRBJ2-6; 9 nucleotides line up with TRBD1. Germline loops: CDR1 KGHSH, CDR2 LQKENI. The trim removed 3 bases at V and 0 bases at J, leaving 9 bases unmatched. The CDR3 is 19 residues long. CDR3 protein: CASSPFWTGAISGANVLTF. The CDR3 bases are TGTGCCAGCTCACCCTTCTGGACAGGGGCGATCTCTGGGGCCAACGTCCTGACTTTC. The full variable domain, with the rest looked up from reference TRBV18 and TRBJ2-6, is NAGVMQNPRHLVRRRGQEARLRCSPMKGHSHVYWYRQLPEEGLKFMVYLQKENIIDESGMPKERFSAEFPKEGPSILRIQQVVRGDSAAYFCASSPFWTGAISGANVLTFGAGSRLTVL.

A remark on this clone: At one end the junction does not follow the germline gene, possibly because of a read error. The chain has TRBV2 and TRBJ2-4; no reliable D call. This CDR3 spans 16 amino acids. Looked up from germline, CDR1 is SNHLY and CDR2 is FYNNEI. The CDR3 loop reads CASTENSLLAKNIQYF. CDR3 coding DNA: TGTGCCAGCACTGAAAATTCCCTTTTAGCCAAAAACATTCAGTACTTC. Variable domain in full (rest from reference TRBV2 and TRBJ2-4): EPEVTQTPSHQVTQMGQEVILRCVPISNHLYFYWYRQILGQKVEFLVSFYNNEISEKSEIFDDQFSVERPDGSNFTLKIRSTKLEDSAMYFCASTENSLLAKNIQYFGAGTRLSVL.

CDR3 bases: TGTGCCAGCAGCTCTGGGACAGGGGGCAAAAACTATGGCTACACCTTC. Protein: CASSSGTGGKNYGYTF. The chain is built from TRBV5-6 and TRBJ1-2, with TRBD1 matching over 12 bases. Germline V gene sequence: CDR1 SGHDT, CDR2 YYEEEE. V shed 3 bases and J 2 bases; nucleotides not matched to a gene: 5. The CDR3 extends over 16 amino acids.

This clone was recorded once. The genes are TRBV5-7 and TRBJ1-5; 11 bases fit TRBD1. TRBV5-7 belongs to the ORF category, with a function that is uncertain. The CDR3 totals 19 residues. Germline trimming cut 0 bases from V and 1 base from J; bases unmatched to any gene: 9. Written as DNA, the CDR3 is TGTGCCAGCAGCTTGGGGGGGGACAGGGGGGTAGGAAGCAATCAGCCCCAGCATTTT. Residues: CASSLGGDRGVGSNQPQHF.